This TCR beta chain was sequenced in a study of blood T cell repertoires in COVID-19. Study-level information: Collection of acute and convalescent COVID-19 samples took place in the United States, Italy and Spain. Sources were T cells, B-cell-depleted T cells, or PBMCs; the material itself was cDNA or gDNA.

From germline, CDR1 is SEHNR and CDR2 FQNEAQ (reference sequence). Trimming took 1 base from V and 2 from J; bases not matched to a gene: 4. The CDR3 contains 17 residues. Libraries were prepared by immunoSEQ multiplex PCR; TCRdb keeps only in-frame clonotypes and omits some of them. This table holds approximately 150,000 clones, around 85% found once. This chain links TRBV7-9 with TRBJ1-5; 11 bases agree with TRBD1. The sequenced sample consisted of peripheral blood. This clonotype was sampled from a woman in her 70s with acute or convalescent COVID-19. The DNA for the CDR3 is TGTGCCAGCAGCTTAGGGACAGGGGGCGTTCGCAATCAGCCCCAGCATTTT. This codes for CASSLGTGGVRNQPQHF.